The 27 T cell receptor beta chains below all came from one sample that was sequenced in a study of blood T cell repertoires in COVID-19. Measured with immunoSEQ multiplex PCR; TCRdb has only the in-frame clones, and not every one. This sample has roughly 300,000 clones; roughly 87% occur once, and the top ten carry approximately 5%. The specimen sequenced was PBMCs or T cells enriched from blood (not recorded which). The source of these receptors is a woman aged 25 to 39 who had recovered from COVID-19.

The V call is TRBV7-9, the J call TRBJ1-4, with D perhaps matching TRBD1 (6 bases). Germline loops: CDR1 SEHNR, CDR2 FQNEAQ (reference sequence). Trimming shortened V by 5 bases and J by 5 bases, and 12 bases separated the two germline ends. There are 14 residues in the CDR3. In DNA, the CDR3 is TGTGCCAGCAGCGGGGGCTTAGGAAATGAAAAACTGTTTTTT. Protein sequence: CASSGGLGNEKLFF.

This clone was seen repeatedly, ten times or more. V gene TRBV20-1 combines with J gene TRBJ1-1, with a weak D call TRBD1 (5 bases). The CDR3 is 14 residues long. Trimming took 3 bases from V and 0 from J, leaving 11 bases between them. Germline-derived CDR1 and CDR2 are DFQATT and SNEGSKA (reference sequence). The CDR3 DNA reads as TGCAGTGCTAGTCCACAGGTATTGAACACTGAAGCTTTCTTT. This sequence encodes CSASPQVLNTEAFF.

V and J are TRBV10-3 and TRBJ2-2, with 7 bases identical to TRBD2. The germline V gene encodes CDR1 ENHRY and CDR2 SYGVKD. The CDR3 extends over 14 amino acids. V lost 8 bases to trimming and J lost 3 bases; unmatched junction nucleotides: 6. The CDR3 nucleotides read TGTGCCATCGCGGGCCGGGGGGACACCGGGGAGCTGTTTTTT. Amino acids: CAIAGRGDTGELFF.

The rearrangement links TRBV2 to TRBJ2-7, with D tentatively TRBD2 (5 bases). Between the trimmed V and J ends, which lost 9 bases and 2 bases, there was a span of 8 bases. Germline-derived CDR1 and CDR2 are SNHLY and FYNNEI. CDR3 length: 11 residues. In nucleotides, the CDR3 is TGTGCCAGTACTAGGACCTACGAGCAGTACTTC. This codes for CASTRTYEQYF. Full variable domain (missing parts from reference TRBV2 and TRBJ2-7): EPEVTQTPSHQVTQMGQEVILRCVPISNHLYFYWYRQILGQKVEFLVSFYNNEISEKSEIFDDQFSVERPDGSNFTLKIRSTKLEDSAMYFCASTRTYEQYFGPGTRLTVT.

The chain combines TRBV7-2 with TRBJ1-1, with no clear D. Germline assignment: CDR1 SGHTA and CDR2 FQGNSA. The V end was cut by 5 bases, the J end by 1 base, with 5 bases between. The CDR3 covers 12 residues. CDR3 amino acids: CASSHGNTEAFF. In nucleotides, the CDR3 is TGTGCCAGCAGCCACGGGAACACTGAAGCTTTCTTT.

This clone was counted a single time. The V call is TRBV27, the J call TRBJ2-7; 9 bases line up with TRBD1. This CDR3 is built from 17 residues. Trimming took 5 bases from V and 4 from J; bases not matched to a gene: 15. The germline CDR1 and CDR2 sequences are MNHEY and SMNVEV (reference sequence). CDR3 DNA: TGTGCCAGCAGTCCCTCCGGGACAGGGAACAAGAAGTACGAGCAGTACTTC. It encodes CASSPSGTGNKKYEQYF.

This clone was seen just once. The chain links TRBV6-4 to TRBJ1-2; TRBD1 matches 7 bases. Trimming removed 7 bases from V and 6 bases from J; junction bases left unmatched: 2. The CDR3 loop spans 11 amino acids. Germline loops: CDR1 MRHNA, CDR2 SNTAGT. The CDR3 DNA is TGTGCCAGCAAGGGACAGAATGGCTACACCTTC. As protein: CASKGQNGYTF.

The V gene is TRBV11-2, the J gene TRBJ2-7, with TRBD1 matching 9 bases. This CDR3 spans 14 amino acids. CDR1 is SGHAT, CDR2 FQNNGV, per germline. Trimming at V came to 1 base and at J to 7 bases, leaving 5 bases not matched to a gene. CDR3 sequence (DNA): TGTGCCAGCAGCTTAGGGACAGGGGCGAGGGAGCAGTACTTC. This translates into CASSLGTGAREQYF.

For the CDR3, the DNA is TGTGCTAGTGCCTCCGGGACAGGGAACAATGAGCAGTTCTTC. Amino acid sequence: CASASGTGNNEQFF. J is TRBJ2-1 and V is TRBV12-5; 9 bases map to TRBD1. This CDR3 is 14 amino acids long. J lost 5 bases, V lost 7 bases, and 6 bases had no gene match. Germline CDR1 and CDR2: LGHNT and FRNRAP.

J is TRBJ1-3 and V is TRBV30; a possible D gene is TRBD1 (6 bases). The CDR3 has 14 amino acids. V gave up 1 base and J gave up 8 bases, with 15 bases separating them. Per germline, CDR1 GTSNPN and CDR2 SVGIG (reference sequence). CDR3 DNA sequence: TGTGCCTGGAGTGCGGGCAGGGGAACAGACACCATATATTTT. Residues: CAWSAGRGTDTIYF. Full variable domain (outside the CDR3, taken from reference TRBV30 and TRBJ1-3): SQTIHQWPATLVQPVGSPLSLECTVEGTSNPNLYWYRQAAGRGLQLLFYSVGIGQISSEVPQNLSASRPQDRQFILSSKKLLLSDSGFYLCAWSAGRGTDTIYFGEGSWLTVV.

CDR3 sequence (DNA): TGTGCCAGCAGCGTAAGCCCCGGGGCAGGGGACGGCAATCAGCCCCAGCATTTT. Its translation is CASSVSPGAGDGNQPQHF. The J gene is TRBJ1-5, the V gene TRBV9; the D gene is possibly TRBD1 (6 bases). Germline assignment: CDR1 SGDLS and CDR2 YYNGEE. The CDR3 totals 18 residues. V lost 1 base and J 2 bases, leaving 19 bases between the germline ends.

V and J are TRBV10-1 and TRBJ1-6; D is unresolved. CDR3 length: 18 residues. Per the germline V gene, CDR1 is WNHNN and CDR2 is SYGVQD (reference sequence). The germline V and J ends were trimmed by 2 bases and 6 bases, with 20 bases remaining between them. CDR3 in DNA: TGCGCCAGCAGTGAGATGACGCGCCATGAAAGGAGTAATTCACCCCTCCACTTT. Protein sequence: CASSEMTRHERSNSPLHF.

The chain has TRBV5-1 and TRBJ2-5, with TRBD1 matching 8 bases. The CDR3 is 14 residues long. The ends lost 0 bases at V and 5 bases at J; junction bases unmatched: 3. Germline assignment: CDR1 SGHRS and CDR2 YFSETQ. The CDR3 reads CASSLVDRGETQYF. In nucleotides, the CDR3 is TGCGCCAGCAGCTTGGTAGACAGGGGCGAGACCCAGTACTTC.

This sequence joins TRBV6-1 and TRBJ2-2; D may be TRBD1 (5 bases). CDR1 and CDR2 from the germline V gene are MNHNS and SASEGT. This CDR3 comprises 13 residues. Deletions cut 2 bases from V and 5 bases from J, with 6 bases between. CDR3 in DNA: TGTGCCAGCAGTGAATCAGGGACCGGGGAGCTGTTTTTT. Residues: CASSESGTGELFF.

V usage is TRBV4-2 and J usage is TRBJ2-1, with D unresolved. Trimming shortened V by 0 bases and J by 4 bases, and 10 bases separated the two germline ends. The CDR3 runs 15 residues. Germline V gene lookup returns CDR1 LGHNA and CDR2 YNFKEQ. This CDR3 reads CASSQETNGYNEQFF. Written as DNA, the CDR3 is TGTGCCAGCAGCCAAGAAACTAATGGGTACAATGAGCAGTTCTTC.

The CDR3 here is CASSAGTYSGANVLTF. The CDR3 DNA is TGTGCCAGCAGCGCCGGGACTTACTCTGGGGCCAACGTCCTGACTTTC. J is TRBJ2-6 and V is TRBV11-2, with D perhaps matching TRBD2 (6 bases). The CDR3 has 16 amino acids. Germline lookup yields CDR1 SGHAT and CDR2 FQNNGV. V was pared by 5 bases and J by 0 bases, with 11 bases between.

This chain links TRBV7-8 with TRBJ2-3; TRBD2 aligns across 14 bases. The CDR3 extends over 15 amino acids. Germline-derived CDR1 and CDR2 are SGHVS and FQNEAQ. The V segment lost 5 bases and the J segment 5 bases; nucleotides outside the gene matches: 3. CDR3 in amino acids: CASSVTSGGGDTQYF. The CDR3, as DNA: TGTGCCAGCAGCGTGACTAGCGGGGGGGGAGATACGCAGTATTTT.

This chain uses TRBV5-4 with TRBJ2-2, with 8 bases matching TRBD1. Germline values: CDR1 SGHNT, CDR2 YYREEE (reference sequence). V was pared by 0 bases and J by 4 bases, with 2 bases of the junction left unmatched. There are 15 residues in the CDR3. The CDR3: CASSLVQGATGELFF. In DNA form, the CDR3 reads TGTGCCAGCAGCTTGGTTCAGGGGGCCACCGGGGAGCTGTTTTTT.

CDR3 amino acids: CASSHITGPTGNTIYF. The CDR3 DNA follows: TGTGCCAGCAGCCATATAACAGGGCCGACTGGAAACACCATATATTTT. The gene calls are TRBV3-1 (or the pseudogene TRBV3-2) and TRBJ1-3; tentatively, D is TRBD1 (6 bases). V lost 3 bases to trimming and J lost 2 bases, with 14 bases between them. Germline V CDR1 and CDR2: LGHDT, YNNKEL (reference sequence). There are 16 residues in the CDR3.

The CDR3 DNA reads TGTGCCAGCAGTCCCGGAGGAGAAAGTTATCAGCCCCAGCATTTT. Translating gives CASSPGGESYQPQHF. The rearrangement links TRBV7-2 to TRBJ1-5, with no clear D. V lost 6 bases and J 5 bases, leaving 17 bases between the germline ends. The V gene's germline CDR1 is SGHTA and CDR2 FQGNSA. CDR3 length equals 15 residues.

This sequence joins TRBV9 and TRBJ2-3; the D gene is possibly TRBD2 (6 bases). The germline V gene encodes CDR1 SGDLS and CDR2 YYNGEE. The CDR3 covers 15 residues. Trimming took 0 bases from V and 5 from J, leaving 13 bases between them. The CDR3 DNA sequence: TGTGCCAGCAGCGTAGGGGCGGGGCAACGAGATACGCAGTATTTT. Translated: CASSVGAGQRDTQYF. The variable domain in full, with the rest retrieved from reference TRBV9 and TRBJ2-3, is DSGVTQTPKHLITATGQRVTLRCSPRSGDLSVYWYQQSLDQGLQFLIQYYNGEERAKGNILERFSAQQFPDLHSELNLSSLELGDSALYFCASSVGAGQRDTQYFGPGTRLTVL.

This CDR3 is CAFVAGRHSEQYF. CDR3 bases: TGTGCCTTTGTTGCAGGGAGGCATAGCGAGCAGTACTTC. The genes are TRBV2 and TRBJ2-7, with D possibly being TRBD2 (6 bases). Trimming cost V 11 bases and J 6 bases, with 20 bases left between them. The CDR3 loop spans 13 amino acids. CDR1 SNHLY and CDR2 FYNNEI come from the germline V gene.

The CDR3 nucleotides read TGTGCCAGCAGCTTATGGTATAACCGGGGGGAAAAACTGTTTTTT. Translating it yields CASSLWYNRGEKLFF. The gene calls are TRBV13 and TRBJ1-4; D is possibly TRBD1 (5 bases). The CDR3 totals 15 residues. Trimming shortened V by 2 bases and J by 8 bases, and 15 bases separated the two germline ends. The germline V gene has CDR1 PRHDT and CDR2 FYEKMQ (reference sequence).

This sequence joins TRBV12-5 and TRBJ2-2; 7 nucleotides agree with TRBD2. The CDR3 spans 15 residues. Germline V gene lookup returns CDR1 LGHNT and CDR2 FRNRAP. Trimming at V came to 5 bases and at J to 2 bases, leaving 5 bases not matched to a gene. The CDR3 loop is CASGTGEGNTGELFF. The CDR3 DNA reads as TGTGCTAGTGGTACTGGGGAGGGCAACACCGGGGAGCTGTTTTTT. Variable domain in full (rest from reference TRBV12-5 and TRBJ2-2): DARVTQTPRHKVTEMGQEVTMRCQPILGHNTVFWYRQTMMQGLELLAYFRNRAPLDDSGMPKDRFSAEMPDATLATLKIQPSEPRDSAVYFCASGTGEGNTGELFFGEGSRLTVL.

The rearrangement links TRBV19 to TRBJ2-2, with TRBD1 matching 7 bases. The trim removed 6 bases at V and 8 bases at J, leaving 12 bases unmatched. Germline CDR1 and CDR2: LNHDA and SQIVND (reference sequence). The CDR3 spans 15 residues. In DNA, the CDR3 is TGTGCCAGTAGCCCCGGGACAGCGTATCCGGGGGAGCTGTTTTTT. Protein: CASSPGTAYPGELFF.

CDR3: CASSIEGELNQPQHF. DNA for the CDR3: TGTGCCAGTAGTATCGAGGGGGAATTAAATCAGCCCCAGCATTTT. The J gene is TRBJ1-5, the V gene TRBV19; a possible D gene is TRBD1 (6 bases). The CDR3 is 15 amino acids. Germline values: CDR1 LNHDA, CDR2 SQIVND (reference sequence). V shed 3 bases and J shed 4 bases, with 13 bases lying between them.

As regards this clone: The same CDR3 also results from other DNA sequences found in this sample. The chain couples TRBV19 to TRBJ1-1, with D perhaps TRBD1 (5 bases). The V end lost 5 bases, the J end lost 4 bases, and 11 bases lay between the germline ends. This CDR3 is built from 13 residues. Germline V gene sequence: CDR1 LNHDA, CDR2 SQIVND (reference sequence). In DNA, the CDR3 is TGTGCCAGTAGTCCCCAGGGTGTCACTGAAGCTTTCTTT. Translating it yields CASSPQGVTEAFF.